This T cell receptor (beta chain) came from a study of breast tumors, draining lymph nodes, adjacent tissues. Study-wide results and limits: Tumor and nontumor repertoires were significantly more similar in luminal-like than in basal-like breast cancer. Tumors had less TCR diversity than lymph nodes, more than nontumor tissue.

The CDR3 has 12 residues. V dropped 3 bases and J dropped 14 bases, with 14 bases sitting between them. Germline CDR1 and CDR2: WSHSY and SAAADI. TCRdb fed the multiplex PCR reads into MiXCR, producing one record per CDR3 protein. The data hold approximately 190,000 distinct CDR3 sequences, with around a third observed a single time. To note about this clonotype: The antigen is not known. This may be a read error, as it is one base from a much larger clone.

Samples came from axillary lymph nodes draining the breast cancer. Sequenced material: axillary lymph node tissue. V usage is TRBV10-2 and J usage is TRBJ1-3, with a tentative D call TRBD1 (6 bases). This clonotype was sampled from a female donor with breast cancer. Some clones in this sample may be carry-over from other donors' samples. The CDR3 loop is CASSEGDGGLYF. The DNA for the CDR3 is TGCGCCAGCAGTGAAGGGGACGGGGGGCTATATTTT.